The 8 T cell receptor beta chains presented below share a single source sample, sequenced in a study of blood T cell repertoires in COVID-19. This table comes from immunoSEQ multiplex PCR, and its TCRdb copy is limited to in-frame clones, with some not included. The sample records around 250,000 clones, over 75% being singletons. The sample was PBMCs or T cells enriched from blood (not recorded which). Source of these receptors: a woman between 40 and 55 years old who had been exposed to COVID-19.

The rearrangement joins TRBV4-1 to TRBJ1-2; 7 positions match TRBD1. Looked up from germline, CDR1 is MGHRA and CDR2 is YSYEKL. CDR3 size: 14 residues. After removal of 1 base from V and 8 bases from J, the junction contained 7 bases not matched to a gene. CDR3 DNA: TGCGCCAGCAGCCAAGGGGGGACAGTTAGAGGCTACACCTTC. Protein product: CASSQGGTVRGYTF.

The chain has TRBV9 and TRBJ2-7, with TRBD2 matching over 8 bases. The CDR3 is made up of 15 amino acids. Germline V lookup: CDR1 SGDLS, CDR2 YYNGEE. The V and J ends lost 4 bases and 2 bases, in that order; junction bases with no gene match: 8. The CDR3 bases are TGTGCCAGCAGCCCTCTCCAGGGACTAGCCTACGAGCAGTACTTC. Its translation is CASSPLQGLAYEQYF.

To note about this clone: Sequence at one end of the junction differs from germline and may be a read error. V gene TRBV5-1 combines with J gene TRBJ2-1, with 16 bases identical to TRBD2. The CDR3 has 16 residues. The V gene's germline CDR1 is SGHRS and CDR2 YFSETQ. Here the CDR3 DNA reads TGTGCCAGCAGCGCTGGGACTAGCGGGAGGGCTCATGAGCAGTTCTTC. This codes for CASSAGTSGRAHEQFF.

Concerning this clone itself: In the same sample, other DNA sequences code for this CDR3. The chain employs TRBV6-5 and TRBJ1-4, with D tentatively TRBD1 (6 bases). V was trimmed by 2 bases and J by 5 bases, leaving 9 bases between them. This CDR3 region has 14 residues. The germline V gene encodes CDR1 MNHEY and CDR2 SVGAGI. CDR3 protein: CASSYGGANEKLFF. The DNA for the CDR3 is TGTGCCAGCAGTTACGGGGGGGCCAATGAAAAACTGTTTTTT.

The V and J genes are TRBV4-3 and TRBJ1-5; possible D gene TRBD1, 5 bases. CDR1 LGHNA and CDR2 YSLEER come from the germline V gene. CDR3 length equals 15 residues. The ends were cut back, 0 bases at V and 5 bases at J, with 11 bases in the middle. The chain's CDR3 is CASSQEPGSHQPQHF. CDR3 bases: TGCGCCAGCAGCCAAGAGCCAGGGTCGCATCAGCCCCAGCATTTT.

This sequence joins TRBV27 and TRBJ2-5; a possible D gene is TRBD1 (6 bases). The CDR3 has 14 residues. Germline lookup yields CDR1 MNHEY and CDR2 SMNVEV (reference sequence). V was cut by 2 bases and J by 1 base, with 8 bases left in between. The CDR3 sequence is CASSLRTAQETQYF. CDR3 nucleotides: TGTGCCAGCAGTTTAAGGACAGCCCAAGAGACCCAGTACTTC.

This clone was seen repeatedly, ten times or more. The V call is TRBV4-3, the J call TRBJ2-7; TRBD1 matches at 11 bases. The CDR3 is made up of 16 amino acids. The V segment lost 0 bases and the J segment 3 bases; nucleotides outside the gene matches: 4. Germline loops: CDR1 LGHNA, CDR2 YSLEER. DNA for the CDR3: TGCGCCAGCAGCCAAGAAACTGGGACAGGGGGCTACGAGCAGTACTTC. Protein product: CASSQETGTGGYEQYF.

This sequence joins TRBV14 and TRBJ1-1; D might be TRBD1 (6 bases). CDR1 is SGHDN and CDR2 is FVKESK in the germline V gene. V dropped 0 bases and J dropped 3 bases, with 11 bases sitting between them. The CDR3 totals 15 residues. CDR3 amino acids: CASSQDLGHYTEAFF. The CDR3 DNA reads TGTGCCAGCAGCCAAGATTTGGGACATTACACTGAAGCTTTCTTT.